This T cell receptor beta chain was recovered during a study of T cells in Graves' hyperthyroidism and ophthalmopathy. Amplified TCR beta CDR3 regions derived from RNA transcripts. First-round RT-PCR targeting the TCR CDR3 was performed with the HTBI primer set. TCRdb re-called the multiplex PCR reads with MiXCR, one entry per CDR3 protein. The data hold about 350,000 distinct CDR3 sequences, with roughly an eighth observed a single time. The CDR3 has 16 residues. The V gene's germline CDR1 is MGHDK and CDR2 SYGVNS. Trimming stripped 1 base from V and 2 bases from J, with 15 bases between. At least ten counts were recorded for this clonotype.

Sequenced sample: blood. The gene calls are TRBV25-1 and TRBJ2-7, with D tentatively TRBD2 (5 bases). This receptor was obtained from a woman in her 40s with Graves' ophthalmopathy. This chain's CDR3 is CASSELGQSGTYEQYF. CDR3 coding DNA: TGTGCCAGCAGTGAATTAGGCCAGTCGGGAACCTACGAGCAGTACTTC.